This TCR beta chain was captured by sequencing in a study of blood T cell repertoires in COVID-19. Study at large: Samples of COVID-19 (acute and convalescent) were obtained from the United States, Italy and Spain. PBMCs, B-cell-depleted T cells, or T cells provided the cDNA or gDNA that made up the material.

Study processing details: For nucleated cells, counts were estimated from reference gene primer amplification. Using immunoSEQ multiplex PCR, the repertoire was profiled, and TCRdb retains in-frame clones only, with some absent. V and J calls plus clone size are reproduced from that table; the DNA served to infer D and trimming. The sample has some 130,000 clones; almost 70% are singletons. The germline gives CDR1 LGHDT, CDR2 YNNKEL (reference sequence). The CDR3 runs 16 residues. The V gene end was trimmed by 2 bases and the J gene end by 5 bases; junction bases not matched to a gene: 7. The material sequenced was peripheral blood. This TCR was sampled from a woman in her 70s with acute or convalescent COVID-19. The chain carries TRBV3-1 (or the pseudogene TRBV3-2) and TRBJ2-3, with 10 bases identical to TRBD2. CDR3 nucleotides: TGTGCCAGCAGCCAAAAACTAGCGGGGCTGGGAGATACGCAGTATTTT. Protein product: CASSQKLAGLGDTQYF.